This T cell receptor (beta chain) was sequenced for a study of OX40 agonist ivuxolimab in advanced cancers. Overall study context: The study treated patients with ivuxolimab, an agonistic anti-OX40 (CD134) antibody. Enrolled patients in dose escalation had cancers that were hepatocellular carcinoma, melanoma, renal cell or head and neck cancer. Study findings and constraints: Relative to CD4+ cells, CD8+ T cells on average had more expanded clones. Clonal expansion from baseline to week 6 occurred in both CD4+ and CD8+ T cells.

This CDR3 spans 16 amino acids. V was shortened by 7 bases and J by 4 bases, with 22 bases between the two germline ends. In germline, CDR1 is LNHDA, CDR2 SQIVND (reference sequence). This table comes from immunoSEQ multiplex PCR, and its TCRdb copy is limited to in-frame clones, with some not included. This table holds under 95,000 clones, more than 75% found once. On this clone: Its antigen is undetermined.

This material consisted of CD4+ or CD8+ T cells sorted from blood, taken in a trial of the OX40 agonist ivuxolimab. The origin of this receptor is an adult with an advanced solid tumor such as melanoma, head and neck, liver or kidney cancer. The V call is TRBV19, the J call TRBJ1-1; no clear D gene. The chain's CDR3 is CASTEGTETWGTEAFF. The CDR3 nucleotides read TGTGCCAGTACCGAAGGAACCGAAACTTGGGGCACTGAAGCTTTCTTT.